One sample yielded the 18 T cell receptor beta chains listed below, sequenced in a study of breast tumors, draining lymph nodes, adjacent tissues. A single record per CDR3 protein comes from TCRdb applying MiXCR to the multiplex PCR reads. The sample has around 70,000 distinct CDR3 sequences, approximately 45% seen once. Sequencing was done on a sample of breast tumor tissue. The origin of the receptors is a female donor with breast cancer. Some clones in this sample may be carry-over from other donors' samples.

For this clonotype: Mismatch with germline at one junction end may stem from a read error. The CDR3 spells CASSSTGDVYEQYF. As DNA, the CDR3 is TGTGCCAGCAGCTCTACGGGAGATGTGTACGAGCAGTACTTC. The chain recombines TRBV5-1 with TRBJ2-7; D may be TRBD2 (6 bases). Germline-derived CDR1 and CDR2 are SGHRS and YFSETQ. This CDR3 is 14 amino acids long.

This clonotype was picked up a small number of times. The V call is TRBV10-2, the J call TRBJ1-1; 9 nucleotides agree with TRBD1. This CDR3 has 16 amino acids. Germline V gives CDR1 WSHSY, CDR2 SAAADI. V shed 7 bases and J 0 bases; nucleotides not matched to a gene: 9. Here the CDR3 reads CASIERDRGVNTEAFF. In nucleotides, the CDR3 is TGCGCCAGCATCGAGAGAGACAGGGGGGTGAACACTGAAGCTTTCTTT.

With regard to this clonotype: A much larger clone sits a single nucleotide away, making a read error possible. The CDR3 carries no conserved terminal phenylalanine or tryptophan, so it likely arises from a read error. It is unclear where the CDR3 begins or ends on the DNA, so no DNA is shown, and the CDR3 is as TCRdb lists it. The chain employs TRBV19 and TRBJ2-5; the DNA was not used to check the table's D call, TRBD1. Germline V gene sequence: CDR1 LNHDA, CDR2 SQIVND (reference sequence). Inclusive of both ends, the CDR3 amounts to 16 amino acids. The CDR3 sequence: CASSLRGTGLQETQHS.

This clonotype showed up many times. One base away lies a much larger clone, so this may be a sequencing read error. The chain employs TRBV9 and TRBJ2-1, with 8 bases that match TRBD2. The V gene's germline CDR1 is SGDLS and CDR2 YYNGEE. The CDR3 has 15 residues. The CDR3 loop reads CASSVAGLALNEPFF. The DNA of the CDR3 is TGTGCCAGCAGCGTAGCAGGACTAGCCTTGAATGAGCCGTTCTTC.

This clonotype was recorded many times. V gene TRBV15 combines with J gene TRBJ2-5, with TRBD1 matching over 7 bases. The CDR3 has 16 residues. Trimming at V came to 3 bases and at J to 5 bases, leaving 12 bases not matched to a gene. Germline assignment: CDR1 LNHNV and CDR2 YYDKDF (reference sequence). Written as DNA, the CDR3 is TGTGCCACCAGCAGGGGTGAGGGGGCTCAGTCGGAGACCCAGTACTTC. Translation gives CATSRGEGAQSETQYF. The entire variable domain, with the rest obtained from reference TRBV15 and TRBJ2-5, is as follows: DAMVIQNPRYQVTQFGKPVTLSCSQTLNHNVMYWYQQKSSQAPKLLFHYYDKDFNNEADTPDNFQSRRPNTSFCFLDIRSPGLGDTAMYLCATSRGEGAQSETQYFGPGTRLLVL.

Remarks on this clonotype: A clone one base away is much larger, so this may be a read error. In DNA form, the CDR3 reads TGTGCCAGCAGTTTCAAGTGGGTCAACACAGGTACGCAGTATTTT. This sequence encodes CASSFKWVNTGTQYF. The rearrangement joins TRBV28 to TRBJ2-3; D may be TRBD1 (5 bases). This CDR3 spans 15 amino acids. Germline loops: CDR1 MDHEN, CDR2 SYDVKM.

The rearrangement uses TRBV25-1 and TRBJ1-3; 9 positions agree with TRBD1. Per the germline V gene, CDR1 is MGHDK and CDR2 is SYGVNS. Trimming removed 5 bases from V and 1 base from J; junction bases left unmatched: 6. The CDR3 consists of 16 residues. The chain's CDR3 is CASSSDRGRSGNTIYF. The CDR3 bases are TGTGCCAGCAGTTCAGACAGGGGGAGGTCTGGAAACACCATATATTTT. The complete variable domain, with remaining parts taken from reference TRBV25-1 and TRBJ1-3, reads EADIYQTPRYLVIGTGKKITLECSQTMGHDKMYWYQQDPGMELHLIHYSYGVNSTEKGDLSSESTVSRIRTEHFPLTLESARPSHTSQYLCASSSDRGRSGNTIYFGEGSWLTVV.

This clonotype was recorded at least ten times. The chain has TRBV12-3 or TRBV12-4 and TRBJ2-3; D remains unclear. The CDR3 contains 12 residues. Trimming shortened V by 6 bases and J by 6 bases, and 10 bases separated the two germline ends. The chain's CDR3 is CASSPLGDTQYF. The CDR3 DNA is TGTGCCAGCAGCCCCCTAGGGGATACGCAGTATTTT.

This clonotype has only a few counts. A much more abundant neighbour one base away suggests this may be a read error. The rearrangement uses TRBV7-9 and TRBJ2-2, with D maybe TRBD1 (7 bases). Germline V CDR1 and CDR2: SEHNR, FQNEAQ (reference sequence). There are 19 residues in the CDR3. V was cut by 7 bases and J by 6 bases, with 30 bases left in between. Here the CDR3 DNA reads TGTGCCAGCACCCGAAGAGACACAGGAGGGGGCCGTGGCCCCGGGGAGCTGTTTTTT. The encoded protein is CASTRRDTGGGRGPGELFF.

This clonotype was picked up many times. This sequence joins TRBV15 and TRBJ1-3; no firm D call. The CDR3 is 14 residues long. V lost 5 bases and J lost 0, with 8 bases in between. Germline loops: CDR1 LNHNV, CDR2 YYDKDF (reference sequence). The CDR3 bases are TGTGCCACCAGCCCAATCCCCTCTGGAAACACCATATATTTT. Protein: CATSPIPSGNTIYF.

This clonotype occurred many times. This sequence joins TRBV30 and TRBJ2-1; no clear D. Germline values: CDR1 GTSNPN, CDR2 SVGIG (reference sequence). CDR3 length: 12 residues. V was pared by 4 bases and J by 4 bases, with 8 bases between. The CDR3 DNA follows: TGTGCCTGGACCCCTAGATACAATGAGCAGTTCTTC. It encodes CAWTPRYNEQFF.

This clonotype was seen a single time. The rearrangement joins TRBV10-3 to TRBJ2-1, with D unresolved. Germline V CDR1 and CDR2: ENHRY, SYGVKD. Trimming left V 5 bases short and J 0 bases short, with 11 bases between. The CDR3 consists of 15 residues. CDR3 in amino acids: CAISPQPSSYNEQFF. In DNA, the CDR3 is TGTGCCATCAGTCCACAACCGAGCTCCTACAATGAGCAGTTCTTC.

This clonotype was observed at least ten times. This chain links TRBV10-2 with TRBJ2-1, with D unresolved. Per the germline V gene, CDR1 is WSHSY and CDR2 is SAAADI. This CDR3 is 16 amino acids long. V was clipped by 3 bases and J by 9 bases, with 21 bases between them. This CDR3 is CASSERPSSRVSEQFF. For the CDR3, the DNA is TGCGCCAGCAGTGAAAGACCTTCTTCTAGGGTGAGTGAGCAGTTCTTC.

The chain couples TRBV12-3 or TRBV12-4 to TRBJ1-4; 7 nucleotides agree with TRBD1. There are 14 residues in the CDR3. V was clipped by 5 bases and J by 8 bases; unmatched bases: 8. CDR3 residues: CASSPGTVNEKLFF. The DNA of the CDR3 is TGTGCCAGCAGTCCCGGGACAGTAAACGAAAAACTGTTTTTT.

The CDR3 bases are TGCAGCACTAGAGGAAAAGCTGACGAGCAGTACTTC. Amino acid sequence: CSTRGKADEQYF. J is TRBJ2-7 and V is TRBV20-1, with D possibly being TRBD2 (5 bases). CDR1 and CDR2 from the germline V gene are DFQATT and SNEGSKA (reference sequence). The CDR3 sequence is 12 residues long.

The chain recombines TRBV10-2 with TRBJ1-4; D possibly corresponds to TRBD1 (5 bases). Germline CDR1 and CDR2: WSHSY and SAAADI. The CDR3 is 15 amino acids. V was shortened by 2 bases and J by 0 bases, with 7 bases between the two germline ends. This CDR3 is CASSERQSTNEKLFF. CDR3 sequence (DNA): TGCGCCAGCAGTGAGCGACAGTCAACTAATGAAAAACTGTTTTTT.

Note on this clonotype: A much larger clone is a single base away; this may be a read error. This chain joins TRBV20-1 and TRBJ1-4; D gene ambiguous. Per the germline V gene, CDR1 is DFQATT and CDR2 is SNEGSKA (reference sequence). This CDR3 region has 15 residues. The V end lost 0 bases, the J end lost 12 bases, and 20 bases lay between the germline ends. The CDR3 DNA sequence: TGCAGTGCTAGAGATTGGGCAAACACGGGGAGAGAACTGTTTTTT. This codes for CSARDWANTGRELFF.

A remark on this clonotype: The limits of the CDR3 on the DNA are not certain, so only TCRdb's listed CDR3 is given. The genes are TRBV7-9 and TRBJ2-5. Counting both end residues, the CDR3 totals 18 amino acids. CDR1 is SEHNR and CDR2 is FQNEAQ in the germline V gene (reference sequence). The CDR3 spells CASSFYICSARNQETQYF.